These 23 T cell receptor beta chains came from one sample sequenced in a study of cytomegalovirus exposure and HLA in healthy donors. 60 Vbeta and 13 Jbeta primers were used in PCR. Generated by immunoSEQ multiplex PCR, the TCRdb table keeps only in-frame clones and is missing some. The sample yields some 220,000 clones, 77% seen once. Sequenced sample: PBMCs. The receptors shown here come from a woman aged 60 to 75 in good health and CMV-seropositive.

J is TRBJ2-1 and V is TRBV19; 7 nucleotides line up with TRBD1. V shed 5 bases and J 4 bases; nucleotides not matched to a gene: 8. This CDR3 region has 15 residues. CDR1 and CDR2 (germline): LNHDA, SQIVND (reference sequence). The chain's CDR3 is CASSAYRDSYNEQFF. For the CDR3, the DNA is TGTGCCAGTAGTGCCTACCGGGACAGTTACAATGAGCAGTTCTTC.

The rearrangement links TRBV6-5 to TRBJ2-5; D may be TRBD1 (6 bases). CDR1 is MNHEY, CDR2 SVGAGI, per germline. The CDR3 is made up of 16 amino acids. The V end lost 2 bases, the J end lost 9 bases, and 22 bases lay between the germline ends. In nucleotides, the CDR3 is TGTGCCAGCAGTTACGAACCGACAGGAGCCGTTGGAGCCCAGTACTTC. Amino acids: CASSYEPTGAVGAQYF.

J is TRBJ2-4 and V is TRBV4-3; D might be TRBD1 (6 bases). The germline CDR1 and CDR2 sequences are LGHNA and YSLEER. The CDR3 extends over 17 amino acids. Trimming took 2 bases from V and 0 from J, leaving 14 bases between them. CDR3 coding DNA: TGCGCCAGCAGCCAATATACAGGGCCTCTAGCCAAAAACATTCAGTACTTC. Translated, it gives CASSQYTGPLAKNIQYF.

This clone has only one observation. The chain combines TRBV5-1 with TRBJ1-1, with 8 bases fitting TRBD1. The length of the CDR3 is 14 residues. The germline V gene encodes CDR1 SGHRS and CDR2 YFSETQ. Unmatched junction bases numbered 3, after V lost 3 bases and J lost 2 bases. The CDR3: CASSSDRGNTEAFF. Here the CDR3 DNA reads TGCGCCAGCAGCTCCGACAGGGGCAACACTGAAGCTTTCTTT.

This chain uses TRBV28 with TRBJ1-5, with 8 bases lining up with TRBD1. Germline lookup yields CDR1 MDHEN and CDR2 SYDVKM. Trimming at V came to 5 bases and at J to 3 bases, leaving 9 bases not matched to a gene. This CDR3 has 16 residues. The DNA of the CDR3 is TGTGCCAGCAGTCCATCTGGACAGGGCTACAATCAGCCCCAGCATTTT. It is translated as CASSPSGQGYNQPQHF.

This chain joins TRBV6-1 and TRBJ2-3, with D uncertain. The CDR3 contains 14 residues. The germline V gene encodes CDR1 MNHNS and CDR2 SASEGT. Trimming removed 0 bases at V and 4 bases at J, with 8 bases between. CDR3 in DNA: TGTGCCAGCAGTGAAGCGCGTGAGGCAGATACGCAGTATTTT. Translation: CASSEAREADTQYF.

The J gene is TRBJ2-1, the V gene TRBV7-9, with 8 bases matching TRBD1. Per germline, CDR1 SEHNR and CDR2 FQNEAQ (reference sequence). The CDR3 has 14 amino acids. J gave up 8 bases and V 5 bases, and 8 bases lay outside the gene matches. For the CDR3, the DNA is TGTGCCAGCAGCCCGGACAGGGTTTGGTATGAGCAGTTCTTC. Translated, it gives CASSPDRVWYEQFF.

V and J are TRBV2 and TRBJ2-1; 7 bases align to TRBD2. The V gene end was trimmed by 0 bases and the J gene end by 10 bases; junction bases not matched to a gene: 3. CDR1 is SNHLY, CDR2 FYNNEI, per germline. The CDR3 runs to 13 residues. DNA of the CDR3: TGTGCCAGCAGTGAAGCGCGGCGGGGGGAGCAGTTCTTC. Residues: CASSEARRGEQFF.

V gene TRBV5-1 combines with J gene TRBJ2-3; 10 nucleotides align to TRBD1. With V trimmed by 3 bases and J by 4 bases, 11 bases remained unmatched. CDR1 is SGHRS, CDR2 YFSETQ, per germline. CDR3 length equals 17 residues. The CDR3: CASSSSTTGGWSDTQYF. In DNA form, the CDR3 reads TGCGCCAGCAGCTCGTCAACGACAGGGGGCTGGTCAGATACGCAGTATTTT.

This clone appeared a few times. The V and J genes are TRBV7-2 and TRBJ2-5; D gene ambiguous. Between the trimmed V and J ends, which lost 6 bases and 6 bases, there was a span of 20 bases. This CDR3 has 15 amino acids. The germline V gene has CDR1 SGHTA and CDR2 FQGNSA. The CDR3 is CASRPPGPGVKTQYF. In DNA form, the CDR3 reads TGTGCCAGCAGACCTCCAGGCCCTGGTGTAAAGACCCAGTACTTC.

This chain uses TRBV10-1 with TRBJ2-1, with 11 nucleotides matching TRBD2. In germline, CDR1 is WNHNN, CDR2 SYGVQD (reference sequence). The CDR3 consists of 15 residues. Trimming removed 2 bases from V and 8 bases from J; junction bases left unmatched: 5. CDR3 nucleotide sequence: TGCGCCAGCAGTGAGAATAGCGGGAGGGCCTATGAGCAGTTCTTC. Protein sequence: CASSENSGRAYEQFF.

The rearrangement joins TRBV6-4 to TRBJ1-2, with D perhaps TRBD1 (6 bases). The CDR3 sequence is 13 residues long. V was clipped by 3 bases and J by 5 bases, with 10 bases between them. Germline CDR1 is MRHNA and CDR2 is SNTAGT. The CDR3 nucleotides are TGTGCCAGCAGTGAGGACAGTACGTATGGCTACACCTTC. Protein sequence: CASSEDSTYGYTF.

The chain links TRBV7-9 to TRBJ1-1, with a possible D match to TRBD1 (5 bases). The CDR3 runs 15 residues. Germline CDR1 reads SEHNR; CDR2 reads FQNEAQ (reference sequence). V lost 5 bases, J lost 1 base, and 14 bases lay in between. CDR3 region: CASSPTFQGNTEAFF. The CDR3 DNA reads TGTGCCAGCAGCCCAACTTTTCAGGGGAACACTGAAGCTTTCTTT. The entire variable domain, with the rest obtained from reference TRBV7-9 and TRBJ1-1, is as follows: DTGVSQNPRHKITKRGQNVTFRCDPISEHNRLYWYRQTLGQGPEFLTYFQNEAQLEKSRLLSDRFSAERPKGSFSTLEIQRTEQGDSAMYLCASSPTFQGNTEAFFGQGTRLTVV.

This clone was counted once. This chain uses TRBV2 with TRBJ2-1; TRBD2 matches 16 bases. The trim removed 10 bases at V and 7 bases at J, leaving 4 bases unmatched. The CDR3 runs to 14 residues. Germline CDR1 is SNHLY and CDR2 is FYNNEI. The CDR3 loop is CAKGLAGGVNEQFF. CDR3 nucleotide sequence: TGTGCCAAGGGACTAGCGGGGGGGGTAAATGAGCAGTTCTTC.

The J gene is TRBJ1-5, the V gene TRBV28; perhaps TRBD1 as D (5 bases). The V and J ends lost 5 bases and 3 bases respectively, with 14 bases between them. CDR1 MDHEN and CDR2 SYDVKM come from the germline V gene. This CDR3 spans 15 amino acids. CDR3 DNA: TGTGCCAGCAGTACCTCGACAGATTACAATCAGCCCCAGCATTTT. Translating gives CASSTSTDYNQPQHF.

The chain has TRBV11-2 and TRBJ2-7; 9 bases agree with TRBD2. The CDR3 covers 14 residues. Germline V gene data show CDR1 as SGHAT and CDR2 as FQNNGV. Trimming took 5 bases from V and 4 from J; bases not matched to a gene: 6. The CDR3 region has the DNA TGTGCCAGCAGCCCCTGGCGGGGGGGGTACGAGCAGTACTTC. The encoded protein is CASSPWRGGYEQYF.

The chain carries TRBV7-2 and TRBJ2-3; TRBD2 agrees at 8 bases. This CDR3 is 17 amino acids long. Germline V lookup: CDR1 SGHTA, CDR2 FQGNSA. V dropped 5 bases and J dropped 0; count of bases not matched to a gene: 10. CDR3 protein: CASSPPLRGGSTDTQYF. The CDR3 DNA follows: TGTGCCAGCAGCCCCCCTCTCCGGGGGGGTAGCACAGATACGCAGTATTTT.

This clone was seen a handful of times. The genes are TRBV7-3 and TRBJ1-5; D possibly corresponds to TRBD1 (6 bases). This CDR3 comprises 13 residues. The V gene lost 2 bases and the J gene lost 4 bases, with 6 bases spanning the gap. Germline V gene lookup returns CDR1 SGHTA and CDR2 FQGTGA. CDR3 region: CASSLQGNQPQHF. For the CDR3, the DNA is TGTGCCAGCAGCTTACAGGGGAATCAGCCCCAGCATTTT.

Comment on this clone: The junction departs from the called germline gene at one end, perhaps through a read error. This sequence joins TRBV7-9 and TRBJ2-3; 11 bases fit TRBD2. Germline V gene data show CDR1 as SEHNR and CDR2 as FQNEAQ (reference sequence). The CDR3 has 15 amino acids. The CDR3 sequence is CSSSLSGGGTDTQYF. The CDR3 coding sequence is TGTTCCAGCAGCCTTAGCGGGGGGGGAACAGATACGCAGTATTTT. Using reference TRBV7-9 and TRBJ2-3 for the parts outside the CDR3, the full variable domain is DTGVSQNPRHKITKRGQNVTFRCDPISEHNRLYWYRQTLGQGPEFLTYFQNEAQLEKSRLLSDRFSAERPKGSFSTLEIQRTEQGDSAMYLCSSSLSGGGTDTQYFGPGTRLTVL.

The chain uses TRBV19 and TRBJ2-2; D may be TRBD2 (6 bases). V was cut by 5 bases and J by 5 bases, with 12 bases left in between. The CDR3 is 14 amino acids. Germline CDR1 reads LNHDA; CDR2 reads SQIVND (reference sequence). The CDR3 region is CASSPPRGTGELFF. The CDR3 DNA sequence: TGTGCCAGTAGTCCCCCCCGGGGGACCGGGGAGCTGTTTTTT. Drawing the rest from reference TRBV19 and TRBJ2-2, the complete variable domain is DGGITQSPKYLFRKEGQNVTLSCEQNLNHDAMYWYRQDPGQGLRLIYYSQIVNDFQKGDIAEGYSVSREKKESFPLTVTSAQKNPTAFYLCASSPPRGTGELFFGEGSRLTVL.

V usage is TRBV19 and J usage is TRBJ2-6; no reliable D call. Per the germline V gene, CDR1 is LNHDA and CDR2 is SQIVND (reference sequence). The CDR3 length is 16 residues. Trimming left V 5 bases short and J 0 bases short, with 11 bases between. This CDR3 reads CASSGYWSSGANVLTF. The CDR3 DNA reads TGTGCCAGTAGTGGGTACTGGAGCTCTGGGGCCAACGTCCTGACTTTC.

The rearrangement joins TRBV18 to TRBJ2-7; TRBD1 matches 8 bases. After removal of 0 bases from V and 7 bases from J, the junction contained 8 bases not matched to a gene. This CDR3 is 15 amino acids long. Per germline, CDR1 KGHSH and CDR2 LQKENI. The CDR3 DNA reads as TGTGCCAGCTCACCACCAAGTACAGGGGGTGATGAGCAGTACTTC. Amino acid sequence: CASSPPSTGGDEQYF.

This clone occurred once. The V call is TRBV12-5, the J call TRBJ2-7, with D possibly TRBD1 on 5 matching bases. Trimming stripped 0 bases from V and 3 bases from J, with 6 bases between. The CDR3 contains 13 residues. CDR1 LGHNT and CDR2 FRNRAP come from the germline V gene. CDR3 nucleotide sequence: TGTGCTAGTGGTTTGGTAACAGGCTACGAGCAGTACTTC. Translation: CASGLVTGYEQYF.